Listed below are T cell receptor beta chains from one sample, sequenced in a study of identical twins. TCRdb fed the 5' RACE reads into MiXCR, producing one record per CDR3 protein. This sample has hundreds of thousands of distinct CDR3 sequences, with more than 12% found just once. Material: memory (CD45RO+) T cells sorted from blood. The receptor set was obtained from a woman aged 18-35 years in good health. Both conserved end residues are part of each CDR3. The D gene is left open where the match is weak. The listing skips clone size in some rows; elsewhere it reads once, few, many or a size class.

d_gene	v_gene	abundance	j_gene	CDR3aa	CDR3nt
.	TRBV7-9	few	TRBJ1-5	CASSLGENQPQHF	TGTGCCAGCAGCTTAGGGGAGAATCAGCCCCAGCATTTT
.	TRBV20-1	.	TRBJ1-5	CSAHGGGLDQPQHF	TGCAGTGCCCACGGGGGGGGTTTGGATCAGCCCCAGCATTTT
.	TRBV7-3	.	TRBJ1-6	CASSAPNSPLHF	TGTGCCAGCAGCGCACCAAATTCACCCCTCCACTTT
TRBD1	TRBV5-1	.	TRBJ2-4	CASSLGQGSANIQYF	TGCGCCAGCAGTCTAGGACAGGGATCGGCGAACATTCAGTACTTC
.	TRBV5-6	.	TRBJ2-7	CASSLFQITYEQYF	TGTGCCAGCAGCCTCTTTCAAATTACCTACGAGCAGTACTTC
.	TRBV12-3/TRBV12-4	few	TRBJ2-7	CASSRSGSDYEQYF	TGTGCCAGCAGCCGATCGGGGTCCGATTACGAGCAGTACTTC
.	TRBV7-3	.	TRBJ2-2	CASSAMNTGELFF	TGTGCCAGCAGCGCGATGAACACCGGGGAGCTGTTTTTT
.	TRBV6-4	many	TRBJ2-3	CASSARSTDTQYF	TGTGCCAGCAGTGCCCGTTCCACAGATACGCAGTATTTT
TRBD2	TRBV3-1	.	TRBJ2-7	CASSQREGNEQYF	TGTGCCAGCAGCCAGCGGGAGGGGAACGAGCAGTACTTC
.	TRBV7-2	many	TRBJ2-7	CASSFQAGRGTFYEQYF	TGTGCCAGCAGTTTCCAAGCGGGCAGGGGGACTTTCTACGAGCAGTACTTC
.	TRBV11-2	.	TRBJ2-7	CASSPIGNEQYF	TGTGCCAGCAGCCCTATTGGAAACGAGCAGTACTTC
.	TRBV12-3/TRBV12-4	many	TRBJ2-5	CASSPVEETQYF	TGTGCCAGCAGCCCTGTCGAAGAGACCCAGTACTTC
.	TRBV5-1	many	TRBJ2-3	CASRAPERADTQYF	TGCGCCAGCAGGGCCCCCGAGCGGGCAGATACGCAGTATTTT
.	TRBV5-1	few	TRBJ2-5	CASRSQGHTKETQYF	TGCGCCAGCAGGTCCCAAGGACATACGAAGGAGACCCAGTACTTC
TRBD2	TRBV9	few	TRBJ2-1	CASSADSLAGENEQFF	TGTGCCAGCAGCGCCGATAGTTTAGCGGGAGAAAATGAGCAGTTCTTC
.	TRBV6-2/TRBV6-3	.	TRBJ2-5	CASSYSLAGTQYF	TGTGCCAGCAGTTACTCGTTAGCCGGGACCCAGTACTTC
.	TRBV6-1	.	TRBJ1-3	CASQGVSSGNTIYF	TGTGCCAGCCAAGGGGTGAGCTCTGGAAACACCATATATTTT
TRBD1	TRBV5-5	few	TRBJ2-3	CASSLTGETDTQYF	TGTGCCAGCAGCTTGACAGGGGAGACAGATACGCAGTATTTT
.	TRBV5-6	few	TRBJ1-1	CASSLAVTNTEAFF	TGTGCCAGCAGCTTGGCTGTGACCAACACTGAAGCTTTCTTT
.	TRBV25-1	many	TRBJ2-3	CASSVGDTQYF	TGTGCCAGCAGTGTCGGGGATACGCAGTATTTT
.	TRBV18	few	TRBJ2-1	CASSPPGGGLSYNEQFF	TGTGCCAGCTCACCACCTGGCGGGGGCCTTTCCTACAATGAGCAGTTCTTC
.	TRBV5-1	.	TRBJ1-1	CASSLGQSHTEAFF	TGCGCCAGCAGCTTGGGGCAGTCTCATACTGAAGCTTTCTTT
.	TRBV25-1	.	TRBJ2-7	CASSPASGAYEQYF	TGTGCCAGCAGTCCGGCCTCCGGGGCCTACGAGCAGTACTTC
TRBD1	TRBV7-9	many	TRBJ2-1	CASSLFGTGGHEQFF	TGTGCCAGCAGCTTATTTGGGACAGGGGGGCATGAGCAGTTCTTC
.	TRBV5-1	few	TRBJ2-3	CASSWGLLTDTQYF	TGCGCCAGCAGCTGGGGACTTCTGACAGATACGCAGTATTTT
.	TRBV19	few	TRBJ2-3	CASSIAGQNTQYF	TGTGCCAGTAGTATAGCGGGGCAGAATACGCAGTATTTT
.	TRBV12-3/TRBV12-4	few	TRBJ1-1	CASSVNRVQAFF	TGTGCCAGCAGCGTAAACAGGGTTCAAGCTTTCTTT
.	TRBV5-1	.	TRBJ2-3	CASSPSEGGGDTQYF	TGCGCCAGCAGCCCCTCGGAGGGAGGGGGAGATACGCAGTATTTT
.	TRBV19	.	TRBJ2-5	CASSSGQSGTQYF	TGTGCCAGTAGTTCGGGACAATCGGGGACCCAGTACTTC